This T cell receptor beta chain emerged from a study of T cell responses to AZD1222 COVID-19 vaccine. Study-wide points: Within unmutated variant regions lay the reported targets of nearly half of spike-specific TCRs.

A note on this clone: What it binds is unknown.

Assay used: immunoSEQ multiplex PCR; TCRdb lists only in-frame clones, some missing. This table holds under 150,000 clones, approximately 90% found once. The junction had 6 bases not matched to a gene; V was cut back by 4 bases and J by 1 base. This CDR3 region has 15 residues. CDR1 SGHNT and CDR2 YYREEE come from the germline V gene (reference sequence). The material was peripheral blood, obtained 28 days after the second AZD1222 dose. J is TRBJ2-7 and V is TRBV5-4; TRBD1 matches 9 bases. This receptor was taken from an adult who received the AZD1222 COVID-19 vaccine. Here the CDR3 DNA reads TGTGCCAGCAGCGGCCGGGACAGGGATTCCTACGAGCAGTACTTC. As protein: CASSGRDRDSYEQYF.